This is a list of T cell receptor beta chains from one sample in a study of identical twins. TCRdb re-called the 5' RACE reads through MiXCR, storing one row per CDR3 protein. Here the sample spans roughly 710,000 distinct CDR3 sequences, around 6% being singletons. Sample: naive T cells sorted from blood. The origin of the receptors is a man between 18 and 35 years old in good health. Both conserved end residues are part of each CDR3. The D gene is left open where the match is weak. Size is stated for part of the rows, as once, few or many counts, or as a class when the clone is expanded.

d_call clone_size j_call v_call cdr3_aa cdr3_nt
TRBD1 few TRBJ2-1 TRBV24-1 CATSDLSGTGLGHEQFF TGTGCCACCAGTGACCTATCGGGGACAGGGCTGGGCCATGAGCAGTTCTTC
TRBD2 many TRBJ2-1 TRBV7-2 CASSIPGTSGVNEQFF TGTGCCAGCAGCATACCCGGGACTAGCGGAGTCAATGAGCAGTTCTTC
- - TRBJ2-3 TRBV6-1 CASSEAGRSDTQYF TGTGCCAGCAGTGAAGCGGGGCGGTCAGATACGCAGTATTTT
- many TRBJ1-2 TRBV20-1 CSARTYDEYGYTF TGCAGTGCTAGAACATACGACGAATATGGCTACACCTTC
TRBD1 many TRBJ2-5 TRBV24-1 CATSELDRGETQYF TGTGCCACCAGTGAGCTGGACAGGGGTGAGACCCAGTACTTC
- few TRBJ2-7 TRBV27 CASSPEGDFDEQYF TGTGCCAGCAGCCCTGAGGGCGATTTCGACGAGCAGTACTTC
- few TRBJ1-1 TRBV27 CASSSPSQGGVNTEAFF TGTGCCAGCAGTTCCCCGTCACAGGGAGGGGTGAACACTGAAGCTTTCTTT
- many TRBJ2-7 TRBV29-1 CSVGSDPYEQYF TGCAGCGTTGGTAGCGACCCCTACGAGCAGTACTTC
- few TRBJ1-2 TRBV5-1 CASSRGTLQGYTF TGCGCCAGCAGCCGCGGTACCTTACAGGGCTACACCTTC
TRBD1 few TRBJ2-7 TRBV5-6 CASSWGTGIYEQYF TGTGCCAGCAGCTGGGGGACAGGGATCTACGAGCAGTACTTC
- - TRBJ2-2 TRBV5-5 CASSSGGIWNTGELFF TGTGCCAGCTCCTCAGGGGGGATTTGGAACACCGGGGAGCTGTTTTTT
TRBD2 many TRBJ2-7 TRBV15 CATSPRLAGDEQYF TGTGCCACCAGCCCCCGACTAGCGGGAGACGAGCAGTACTTC
TRBD1 - TRBJ1-5 TRBV10-3 CATGTGNEGQPQHF TGTGCCACAGGGACAGGGAATGAGGGGCAGCCCCAGCATTTT
- few TRBJ2-1 TRBV5-5 CASSLWRSHDNEQFF TGTGCCAGCAGCTTGTGGCGGTCCCACGACAATGAGCAGTTCTTC
- few TRBJ2-3 TRBV7-3 CASSLLDRSTDTQYF TGTGCCAGCAGCTTATTAGACAGGTCCACAGATACGCAGTATTTT
- few TRBJ1-5 TRBV10-3 CATAKRGMGRQNSNQPQHF TGTGCCACCGCGAAGAGGGGGATGGGACGGCAGAATAGCAATCAGCCCCAGCATTTT
- few TRBJ1-1 TRBV12-3/TRBV12-4 CASSVTGLDTEAFF TGTGCCAGCAGCGTAACAGGGCTGGACACTGAAGCTTTCTTT
- few TRBJ2-5 TRBV15 CATGGPHVETQYF TGTGCCACCGGCGGTCCGCATGTGGAGACCCAGTACTTC
- many TRBJ1-1 TRBV12-3/TRBV12-4 CASNPHGGTEAFF TGTGCCAGCAACCCCCACGGAGGCACTGAAGCTTTCTTT
TRBD2 - TRBJ2-7 TRBV12-3/TRBV12-4 CASSLGAIRSGSSYEQYF TGTGCCAGCAGTTTAGGGGCAATAAGGAGCGGGAGCTCCTACGAGCAGTACTTC
- - TRBJ1-1 TRBV6-1 CASRGEGRLNTEAFF TGTGCCAGCAGGGGAGAGGGACGGTTGAACACTGAAGCTTTCTTT
TRBD2 many TRBJ2-4 TRBV20-1 CSASPLAGNIQYF TGCAGTGCTAGCCCCCTAGCGGGAAACATTCAGTACTTC
- - TRBJ1-3 TRBV12-3/TRBV12-4 CASSSTRTGNTIYF TGTGCCAGCAGCTCAACTCGAACCGGAAACACCATATATTTT
- - TRBJ1-1 TRBV3-1 CASSQEFGDTSTEAFF TGTGCCAGCAGCCAAGAGTTCGGGGATACGAGCACTGAAGCTTTCTTT
TRBD1 many TRBJ2-1 TRBV27 CASSLMGQNSNEQFF TGTGCCAGCAGTTTAATGGGACAGAATAGCAATGAGCAGTTCTTC
- - TRBJ2-1 TRBV27 CASKPGANNEQFF TGTGCCAGCAAGCCAGGGGCGAACAATGAGCAGTTCTTC
- few TRBJ2-1 TRBV6-2/TRBV6-3 CAISQIPDRYNEQFF TGTGCCATCTCACAGATTCCCGACCGGTACAATGAGCAGTTCTTC
- - TRBJ2-1 TRBV11-2 CASRNVGGKEDEQFF TGTGCCAGCAGAAATGTCGGGGGTAAAGAGGATGAGCAGTTCTTC
- many TRBJ1-5 TRBV5-5 CASSRAGNQPQHF TGTGCCAGCAGCCGGGCAGGGAATCAGCCCCAGCATTTT
- - TRBJ2-5 TRBV5-1 CASSLQGTPGETQYF TGCGCCAGCAGCCTGCAAGGGACTCCGGGGGAGACCCAGTACTTC
- many TRBJ2-3 TRBV10-3 CAIDGDTDTQYF TGTGCCATCGATGGGGACACAGATACGCAGTATTTT
- few TRBJ2-3 TRBV12-3/TRBV12-4 CASRGYDIRDTQYF TGTGCCAGCAGGGGTTATGATATTAGGGATACGCAGTATTTT
- - TRBJ1-4 TRBV20-1 CSARIGTGGYEKLFF TGCAGTGCTAGAATCGGGACTGGGGGCTATGAAAAACTGTTTTTT
TRBD1 many TRBJ1-2 TRBV12-3/TRBV12-4 CASSSPGQYGYTF TGTGCCAGCAGTTCTCCGGGACAGTATGGCTACACCTTC
- few TRBJ2-6 TRBV2 CASSPRRDGANVLTF TGTGCCAGCAGCCCGAGAAGGGATGGGGCCAACGTCCTGACTTTC
TRBD2 many TRBJ2-3 TRBV13 CASSSTSGSTDASTDTQYF TGTGCCAGCAGCTCGACTAGCGGGAGTACTGACGCAAGCACAGATACGCAGTATTTT
TRBD2 - TRBJ2-7 TRBV25-1 CASRQAGEGNEQYF TGTGCCAGCAGGCAAGCGGGAGAGGGGAACGAGCAGTACTTC
TRBD2 many TRBJ2-3 TRBV25-1 CASTGGDTQYF TGTGCCAGCACGGGAGGGGATACGCAGTATTTT
- few TRBJ2-1 TRBV11-1 CASSLAPGQGNIAGGSYNEQFF TGTGCCAGCAGCTTAGCACCGGGACAGGGGAACATAGCGGGAGGATCCTACAATGAGCAGTTCTTC
- few TRBJ1-1 TRBV11-2 CASSWDWNTEAFF TGTGCCAGCAGCTGGGACTGGAACACTGAAGCTTTCTTT
- many TRBJ2-1 TRBV12-3/TRBV12-4 CASSFGSYNEQFF TGTGCCAGCAGTTTCGGCAGTTACAATGAGCAGTTCTTC